Listed below are T cell receptor beta chains from one sample, sequenced in a study of T cell responses to AZD1222 COVID-19 vaccine. Clones were read by immunoSEQ multiplex PCR, and TCRdb kept only the in-frame ones, dropping some. The sample has more than 110,000 clones; approximately 94% are singletons. The sample in question was peripheral blood, obtained on day 0 of AZD1222 vaccination. The receptors come from an adult in good health. Each CDR3 is given with its conserved first and last residue. D genes are given only for firm matches. Expanded clones get a size class; other rows say once, few or many, or leave the size out.

j_call d_call v_call clone_size cdr3_aa cdr3_nt
TRBJ1-6 . TRBV6-1 once CASSEGPSRSYNSPLHF TGTGCCAGCAGTGAAGGACCCTCGCGAAGCTATAATTCACCCCTCCACTTT
TRBJ2-4 . TRBV30 . CAWSGSVNLAKNIQYF TGTGCCTGGAGTGGCTCGGTAAATCTAGCCAAAAACATTCAGTACTTC
TRBJ1-4 TRBD1 TRBV28 . CASSQQGVQEKLFF TGTGCCAGCAGTCAGCAGGGGGTCCAAGAAAAACTGTTTTTT
TRBJ2-2 . TRBV3-1/TRBV3-2 . CASSPSSTGAGYTGELFF TGTGCCAGCAGCCCCTCAAGTACGGGGGCTGGATACACCGGGGAGCTGTTTTTT
TRBJ2-7 . TRBV4-1 . CASSHPGRGVVEQYF TGCGCCAGCAGCCATCCGGGACGGGGAGTAGTCGAGCAGTACTTC
TRBJ2-7 . TRBV7-9 . CASSFGRYEQYF TGTGCCAGCAGTTTCGGGAGATACGAGCAGTACTTC
TRBJ1-2 . TRBV6-5 . CASSYTVQGFYGYTF TGTGCCAGCAGTTACACGGTTCAGGGGTTCTATGGCTACACCTTC
TRBJ1-5 . TRBV27 . CASRFQGEDQPQHF TGTGCCAGCCGGTTCCAGGGTGAGGATCAGCCCCAGCATTTT
TRBJ1-4 TRBD1 TRBV30 . CAWSAQGATNEKLFF TGTGCCTGGAGTGCCCAGGGGGCAACTAATGAAAAACTGTTTTTT
TRBJ1-1 TRBD1 TRBV19 once CASRDSPGGNTEAFF TGTGCCAGTAGGGATTCTCCAGGGGGGAACACTGAAGCTTTCTTT
TRBJ1-2 . TRBV5-1 . CASSLLSPGGYTF TGCGCCAGCAGCTTGCTTAGCCCCGGCGGCTACACCTTC
TRBJ2-3 TRBD1 TRBV5-5 . CASSTSDRGTDTQYF TGTGCCAGCAGCACCTCGGACAGGGGCACAGATACGCAGTATTTT
TRBJ2-1 . TRBV5-1 . CASSLEGSSYNEQFF TGCGCCAGCAGCTTGGAGGGGAGCTCCTACAATGAGCAGTTCTTC
TRBJ1-2 TRBD1 TRBV10-3 . CAISESGQGISGYGYTF TGTGCCATCAGTGAGTCGGGACAGGGGATTTCGGGCTATGGCTACACCTTC
TRBJ2-1 . TRBV7-3 . CASTSRFNNEQFF TGTGCCAGCACCTCTAGGTTTAACAATGAGCAGTTCTTC
TRBJ1-4 . TRBV5-4 . CASSLQGQGEKLFF TGTGCCAGCAGCTTGCAGGGTCAGGGAGAAAAACTGTTTTTT
TRBJ1-5 TRBD1 TRBV18 . CASSPTSGGQGGPQHF TGTGCCAGCTCACCAACCTCGGGAGGACAGGGAGGGCCCCAGCATTTT
TRBJ1-4 TRBD1 TRBV29-1 . CSAGQVPNEKLFF TGCAGCGCAGGACAGGTTCCTAATGAAAAACTGTTTTTT
TRBJ1-6 . TRBV28 . CASRLSGTYSYNSPLHF TGTGCCAGCAGACTCTCCGGGACATACTCCTATAATTCACCCCTCCACTTT
TRBJ1-2 TRBD1 TRBV18 . CASSPETGFGYGYTF TGTGCCAGCTCACCCGAGACAGGGTTCGGCTATGGCTACACCTTC
TRBJ1-2 TRBD1 TRBV9 . CASSAGDRQGSLYGYTF TGTGCCAGCAGCGCAGGAGACCGACAGGGGTCCCTGTATGGCTACACCTTC
TRBJ2-1 TRBD2 TRBV5-4 . CASSLAGSSYNEQFF TGTGCCAGCAGCCTAGCGGGAAGCTCCTACAATGAGCAGTTCTTC
TRBJ2-1 . TRBV12-3/TRBV12-4 . CASSLANEQFF TGTGCCAGCAGTTTAGCCAATGAGCAGTTCTTC
TRBJ2-1 TRBD2 TRBV6-5 . CASSYSSSGGWEQFF TGTGCCAGCAGTTACTCCTCTAGCGGGGGTTGGGAGCAGTTCTTC
TRBJ1-2 . TRBV19 . CASSIWGGYGYTF TGTGCCAGTAGTATATGGGGGGGCTATGGCTACACCTTC
TRBJ2-2 . TRBV2 . CASSGPGATNTGELFF TGTGCCAGCAGTGGGCCAGGGGCCACGAACACCGGGGAGCTGTTTTTT
TRBJ2-5 . TRBV20-1 . CSASERDGKETQYF TGCAGTGCTAGTGAGAGGGACGGGAAAGAGACCCAGTACTTC
TRBJ1-1 . TRBV9 . CASSEGGTSEAFF TGTGCCAGCAGCGAGGGGGGGACAAGTGAAGCTTTCTTT
TRBJ1-2 . TRBV6-2/TRBV6-3 . CASSYLPGTPDYGYTF TGTGCCAGCAGTTACCTCCCAGGTACCCCAGACTATGGCTACACCTTC
TRBJ1-2 . TRBV6-1 once CASSEARFSVYGYTF TGTGCCAGCAGTGAAGCAAGGTTCTCGGTCTATGGCTACACCTTC
TRBJ1-2 . TRBV6-5 . CASSYSSTGRYGGYTF TGTGCCAGCAGTTACTCGAGTACGGGACGATACGGAGGCTACACCTTC
TRBJ1-3 . TRBV7-2 . CASSSGGDSGNTIYF TGTGCCAGCAGCTCGGGGGGAGACTCTGGAAACACCATATATTTT
TRBJ1-5 . TRBV5-6 . CASSLAGSYQPQHF TGTGCCAGCAGCTTGGCTGGCAGTTATCAGCCCCAGCATTTT
TRBJ2-7 . TRBV6-5 . CASSRGTIAYEQYF TGTGCCAGCAGCCGGGGGACAATCGCTTACGAGCAGTACTTC
TRBJ2-7 . TRBV9 once CASSSDSESSYEQYF TGTGCCAGCAGCTCCGACAGCGAGAGCTCCTACGAGCAGTACTTC
TRBJ1-2 TRBD1 TRBV7-8 . CASSLVRAGGGYTF TGTGCCAGCAGCTTAGTCAGGGCAGGGGGTGGCTACACCTTC
TRBJ1-1 . TRBV2 . CASHTQDSMNTEAFF TGTGCCAGCCATACGCAGGACAGCATGAACACTGAAGCTTTCTTT
TRBJ1-3 . TRBV28 . CASSLGSAVLNTIYF TGTGCCAGCAGTTTAGGCTCGGCAGTGTTAAACACCATATATTTT
TRBJ1-1 . TRBV6-5 . CASRPTDGGTEAFF TGTGCCAGCAGACCCACCGATGGCGGGACTGAAGCTTTCTTT